The 25 T cell receptor beta chains below all came from one sample that was sequenced in a study of T-cell reconstitution after alpha-beta-depleted transplantation in children. It was with unique molecular identifiers that the TCRbeta library was prepared. TCRdb analysed the PCR reads with MiXCR anew, one entry per CDR3 protein. The sample records almost 600,000 distinct CDR3 sequences, roughly 27% being singletons. The sequencing here drew on PBMCs, taken before TCRalphabeta/CD19-depleted stem cell transplant. These receptors were collected from a boy in the first two years of life with Wiskott-Aldrich syndrome, due to receive a stem cell transplant.

The chain has TRBV3-1 and TRBJ1-1; weak D call: TRBD1 (5 bases). Germline V gene lookup returns CDR1 LGHDT and CDR2 YNNKEL (reference sequence). The CDR3 spans 16 residues. The germline V and J ends were trimmed by 0 bases and 6 bases, with 17 bases remaining between them. The CDR3 nucleotides read TGTGCCAGCAGCCAAGATACCGACAGACGGGGTTCTGAAGCTTTCTTT. Translating gives CASSQDTDRRGSEAFF.

This clonotype appeared a few times. The chain recombines TRBV30 with TRBJ1-6; 10 bases map to TRBD1. In germline, CDR1 is GTSNPN, CDR2 SVGIG (reference sequence). The CDR3 extends over 13 amino acids. The V gene end was trimmed by 4 bases and the J gene end by 7 bases; junction bases not matched to a gene: 1. The CDR3 here is CAWTDRGNSPLHF. The CDR3 bases are TGTGCCTGGACGGACAGGGGGAATTCACCCCTCCACTTT.

This clonotype showed up just a few times. The chain employs TRBV5-6 and TRBJ1-2; TRBD1 matches at 7 bases. Per germline, CDR1 SGHDT and CDR2 YYEEEE. The CDR3 length is 15 residues. V shed 4 bases and J 4 bases; nucleotides not matched to a gene: 10. The CDR3 DNA reads as TGTGCCAGCAGCGCAAGATACAGGGGTGGCTATGGCTACACCTTC. This translates into CASSARYRGGYGYTF.

The chain links TRBV20-1 to TRBJ2-4; unclear D gene. The CDR3 totals 11 residues. Germline V CDR1 and CDR2: DFQATT, SNEGSKA (reference sequence). Trimming stripped 5 bases from V and 11 bases from J, with 13 bases between. The CDR3 loop is CSAGSGGVQYF. The CDR3 DNA is TGCAGTGCTGGTAGTGGTGGTGTTCAGTACTTC.

The rearrangement uses TRBV7-2 and TRBJ2-2; D not resolved. Trimming took 3 bases from V and 5 from J, leaving 16 bases between them. CDR1 and CDR2 (germline): SGHTA, FQGNSA. The CDR3 length is 16 residues. CDR3 sequence reads: CASSFRWTGETGELFF. Written as DNA, the CDR3 is TGTGCCAGCAGCTTTCGTTGGACCGGCGAGACCGGGGAGCTGTTTTTT.

V is TRBV5-1 and J is TRBJ2-2, with 7 bases aligning to TRBD1. V dropped 4 bases and J dropped 6; count of bases not matched to a gene: 6. CDR1 and CDR2 (germline): SGHRS, YFSETQ. The CDR3 runs to 14 residues. For the CDR3, the DNA is TGCGCCAGCAGCCCTATACAGGGGTCCGGGGAGCTGTTTTTT. Translating it yields CASSPIQGSGELFF.

The chain combines TRBV5-1 with TRBJ2-5; 11 bases align to TRBD2. The CDR3 length is 15 residues. Per the germline V gene, CDR1 is SGHRS and CDR2 is YFSETQ. Unmatched junction bases numbered 7, after V lost 2 bases and J lost 7 bases. The CDR3 DNA sequence: TGCGCCAGCAGCTTAACTAGCGGGAGCTTCGGGACCCAGTACTTC. As protein: CASSLTSGSFGTQYF.

V is TRBV12-3 or TRBV12-4 and J is TRBJ2-7; D possibly uses TRBD1 or TRBD2 (5 bases each). There are 13 residues in the CDR3. V lost 7 bases to trimming and J lost 4 bases, with 14 bases between them. CDR3: CASKRDLGYEQYF. The CDR3 DNA reads as TGTGCCAGCAAGAGGGACCTTGGGTACGAGCAGTACTTC.

The CDR3 loop reads CASSVSAGWAGELFF. The CDR3 bases are TGTGCCAGCAGCGTATCGGCAGGGTGGGCCGGGGAGCTGTTTTTT. The rearrangement links TRBV7-2 to TRBJ2-2, with a possible D match to TRBD1 (5 bases). Trimming stripped 5 bases from V and 6 bases from J, with 16 bases between. CDR1 is SGHTA and CDR2 is FQGNSA in the germline V gene. The CDR3 consists of 15 residues.

This clonotype has a handful of counts. The chain recombines TRBV20-1 with TRBJ2-2; tentatively, D is TRBD1 (6 bases). The CDR3 loop spans 13 amino acids. Trimming removed 5 bases from V and 5 bases from J, with 12 bases in between. CDR1 DFQATT and CDR2 SNEGSKA come from the germline V gene (reference sequence). CDR3 coding DNA: TGCAGTGCTGACAACAGGGCGACCGGGGAGCTGTTTTTT. Its protein is CSADNRATGELFF.

The V call is TRBV27, the J call TRBJ1-2; 9 bases agree with TRBD1. The V gene end was trimmed by 0 bases and the J gene end by 9 bases; junction bases not matched to a gene: 5. Germline lookup yields CDR1 MNHEY and CDR2 SMNVEV (reference sequence). The CDR3 loop spans 14 amino acids. CDR3: CASSLSGTGMSYTF. The CDR3, as DNA: TGTGCCAGCAGTTTATCCGGGACAGGGATGAGCTACACCTTC.

This clonotype has at least ten counts. The J gene is TRBJ2-7, the V gene TRBV30; either TRBD1 or TRBD2 may supply D (5 bases each). CDR3 length: 13 residues. In germline, CDR1 is GTSNPN, CDR2 SVGIG (reference sequence). Trimming took off 2 bases at V and 7 bases at J, with 15 bases between the two ends. CDR3 DNA sequence: TGTGCCTGGAGTCGTGGGACCGCCGGGGAGCAGTACTTC. As protein: CAWSRGTAGEQYF.

Concerning this clonotype itself: It is unclear where the CDR3 begins or ends on the DNA, so no DNA is shown, and the CDR3 is as TCRdb lists it. The chain's CDR3 is CASLRFGELFF. V is TRBV12-3 or TRBV12-4 and J is TRBJ2-2. The CDR3 totals 11 residues, both ends included.

The CDR3 region has the DNA TGCGCCAGCAGCCCCATGGGACAGGGGACGGGAGATACGCAGTATTTT. As protein: CASSPMGQGTGDTQYF. The rearrangement joins TRBV5-1 to TRBJ2-3, with TRBD1 identical over 10 bases. The CDR3 spans 16 residues. Germline V gives CDR1 SGHRS, CDR2 YFSETQ. V lost 4 bases to trimming and J lost 5 bases; unmatched junction nucleotides: 10.

The chain is built from TRBV5-1 and TRBJ2-3; TRBD2 agrees at 11 bases. In germline, CDR1 is SGHRS, CDR2 YFSETQ. CDR3 size: 15 residues. Trimming removed 6 bases from V and 3 bases from J; junction bases left unmatched: 6. CDR3: CASKTSGSSTDTQYF. CDR3 DNA sequence: TGCGCCAGCAAAACTAGCGGGAGTTCGACAGATACGCAGTATTTT.

The J gene is TRBJ1-1, the V gene TRBV6-6; D not resolved. The V and J ends lost 6 bases and 0 bases respectively, with 8 bases between them. The CDR3 totals 13 residues. The germline V gene has CDR1 MNHNY and CDR2 SVGAGI (reference sequence). The CDR3 sequence: CASRTPVNTEAFF. The DNA of the CDR3 is TGTGCCAGCAGAACCCCCGTGAACACTGAAGCTTTCTTT.

The chain joins TRBV7-8 to TRBJ2-1; TRBD2 matches at 11 bases. The length of the CDR3 is 15 residues. CDR1 is SGHVS and CDR2 is FQNEAQ in the germline V gene. The trim removed 3 bases at V and 5 bases at J, leaving 3 bases unmatched. CDR3 sequence (DNA): TGTGCCAGCAGCTTCCTACTAGCGGGAGACAATGAGCAGTTCTTC. It specifies CASSFLLAGDNEQFF. Full variable domain (remainder filled in from reference TRBV7-8 and TRBJ2-1): GAGVSQSPRYKVAKRGQDVALRCDPISGHVSLFWYQQALGQGPEFLTYFQNEAQLDKSGLPSDRFFAERPEGSVSTLKIQRTQQEDSAVYLCASSFLLAGDNEQFFGPGTRLTVL.

This clonotype was detected only a few times. V usage is TRBV5-1 and J usage is TRBJ2-6, with 8 bases fitting TRBD1. The CDR3 is made up of 17 amino acids. With 3 bases clipped from V and 0 bases from J, the junction kept 5 bases outside the gene matches. Germline V gene sequence: CDR1 SGHRS, CDR2 YFSETQ. CDR3 region: CASSSGQVSSGANVLTF. The CDR3, as DNA: TGCGCCAGCAGCTCGGGACAGGTTAGCTCTGGGGCCAACGTCCTGACTTTC.

This clonotype has more than one count but fewer than ten. The chain carries TRBV20-1 and TRBJ1-5; D is perhaps TRBD1 (6 bases). CDR1 and CDR2 (germline): DFQATT, SNEGSKA (reference sequence). V lost 3 bases and J lost 0, with 12 bases in between. This CDR3 has 15 residues. CDR3 loop: CSARTGALSNQPQHF. DNA for the CDR3: TGCAGTGCTAGGACAGGAGCCCTTAGCAATCAGCCCCAGCATTTT.

The chain links TRBV7-4 to TRBJ1-1, with TRBD1 matching over 8 bases. The CDR3 is made up of 15 amino acids. The J segment lost 4 bases and the V segment lost 6 bases, leaving 10 bases of the junction unmatched. The germline V gene encodes CDR1 SGHVT and CDR2 SQSDAQ. The CDR3 reads CASRHPGTGITEAFF. The CDR3 nucleotides are TGTGCCAGCAGACACCCCGGGACAGGCATCACTGAAGCTTTCTTT.

The chain uses TRBV11-2 and TRBJ1-6, with TRBD1 matching over 7 bases. The CDR3 has 14 residues. V shed 3 bases and J 8 bases; nucleotides not matched to a gene: 4. Germline V gene lookup returns CDR1 SGHAT and CDR2 FQNNGV. The CDR3 region is CASSLAGGYSPLHF. The CDR3 DNA reads TGTGCCAGCAGCTTGGCAGGGGGATATTCACCCCTCCACTTT.

The chain is built from TRBV4-2 and TRBJ2-6; either TRBD1 or TRBD2 may fit D (5 bases each). The CDR3 is 16 amino acids. Germline CDR1 LGHNA, CDR2 YNFKEQ. V was shortened by 0 bases and J by 2 bases, with 8 bases between the two germline ends. The CDR3 coding sequence is TGTGCCAGCAGCCAAGATAGGGACGCTGGGGCCAACGTCCTGACTTTC. Its protein is CASSQDRDAGANVLTF.

This rearrangement joins TRBV7-9 to TRBJ1-2; unclear D gene. The CDR3 consists of 13 residues. Trimming pared 2 bases from V and 5 bases from J, leaving 9 bases between. The germline V gene has CDR1 SEHNR and CDR2 FQNEAQ (reference sequence). CDR3 amino acids: CASSLFRGYGYTF. For the CDR3, the DNA is TGTGCCAGCAGCTTATTTCGGGGATATGGCTACACCTTC.

A few counts support this clonotype. The CDR3 DNA sequence: TGTGCCAGCAGCTTAGAGAACAGGAGGGGCTACAATGAGCAGTTCTTC. This encodes CASSLENRRGYNEQFF. V gene TRBV7-9 combines with J gene TRBJ2-1; possible D gene TRBD2, 6 bases. There are 16 residues in the CDR3. Per the germline V gene, CDR1 is SEHNR and CDR2 is FQNEAQ (reference sequence). Trimming cost V 1 base and J 3 bases, with 13 bases left between them.

In this sample, this clonotype turned up a few times. J is TRBJ1-2 and V is TRBV5-6, with 12 bases lining up with TRBD1. The CDR3 totals 15 residues. The V segment lost 4 bases and the J segment 8 bases; nucleotides outside the gene matches: 9. Germline loops: CDR1 SGHDT, CDR2 YYEEEE. CDR3 sequence (DNA): TGTGCCAGCAGCGCCCCGGGACAGGGGGCTTGGGGCTACACCTTC. It is translated as CASSAPGQGAWGYTF.